The T cell receptor beta chain under discussion was sequenced for a study of blood T cell repertoires in COVID-19. Authors' methods: Quantification of nucleated cells was approximated via reference gene primer amplification. Data came from immunoSEQ multiplex PCR; TCRdb stores just in-frame clones and leaves some out. V and J calls and clone size follow that table, whereas D and trimming were derived from the DNA. The top ten clones hold roughly 20% of a sample with fewer than 45,000 clones, nearly 80% of them seen once. This CDR3 region has 14 residues. Germline V lookup: CDR1 MDHEN, CDR2 SYDVKM. Trimming left V 7 bases short and J 1 base short, with 11 bases between.

The clonotype was recovered from a man in his 70s with acute or convalescent COVID-19. Material for sequencing was peripheral blood. V usage is TRBV28 and J usage is TRBJ1-5; unclear D gene. The CDR3 reads CASNGEESNQPQHF. DNA for the CDR3: TGTGCCAGCAACGGGGAAGAGAGCAATCAGCCCCAGCATTTT.